A single sample is the source of the 31 T cell receptor beta chains below, sequenced in a study of vaccination and CD4 T cells after COVID-19. TCRdb re-called the PCR reads through MiXCR, storing one row per CDR3 protein. The repertoire holds 20,000 or so distinct CDR3 sequences, with roughly 62% as singletons. The starting material was CD4+ T cells from blood, obtained before SARS-CoV-2 vaccination. These receptors came from a human donor who had recovered from COVID-19.

The V call is TRBV19, the J call TRBJ2-5; D gene ambiguous. Between the trimmed V and J ends, which lost 3 bases and 5 bases, there was a span of 13 bases. The CDR3 is 14 amino acids. In germline, CDR1 is LNHDA, CDR2 SQIVND (reference sequence). The chain's CDR3 is CASSMADGLETQYF. The CDR3 region has the DNA TGTGCCAGTAGTATGGCGGACGGTCTGGAGACCCAGTACTTC.

The genes are TRBV19 and TRBJ1-1; D is possibly TRBD1 (5 bases). The V and J ends lost 8 bases and 9 bases respectively, with 19 bases between them. This CDR3 has 13 residues. CDR1 is LNHDA, CDR2 SQIVND, per germline (reference sequence). Written as DNA, the CDR3 is TGTGCCAGTGCCACCGGGACGCCAAAGAAAGCTTTCTTT. Residues: CASATGTPKKAFF.

The table lists this clonotype with a few counts. V usage is TRBV20-1 and J usage is TRBJ1-6; 11 bases map to TRBD1. The CDR3 has 17 residues. With V trimmed by 2 bases and J by 9 bases, 12 bases remained unmatched. Germline V gene sequence: CDR1 DFQATT, CDR2 SNEGSKA (reference sequence). CDR3 protein: CSARSLSRDRGSSPLHF. CDR3 in DNA: TGCAGTGCTAGATCCCTCAGTCGGGACAGGGGGAGTTCACCCCTCCACTTT.

In its sample, this clonotype was seen a few times. The chain combines TRBV27 with TRBJ1-1; D uncertain. There are 16 residues in the CDR3. Trimming removed 1 base at V and 0 bases at J, with 12 bases between. CDR1 is MNHEY, CDR2 SMNVEV, per germline (reference sequence). The CDR3 DNA sequence: TGTGCCAGCAGTTTATGGGCAGGAGGGATGAACACTGAAGCTTTCTTT. It specifies CASSLWAGGMNTEAFF.

Of note for this clonotype: One junction end disagrees with the germline gene, perhaps due to a read error. J is TRBJ1-5 and V is TRBV2; 7 nucleotides agree with TRBD1. In germline, CDR1 is SNHLY, CDR2 FYNNEI. The CDR3 covers 19 residues. CDR3 sequence (DNA): TGTGGCAGCAGTGAAGCATTTTGGGGACCGGGAGACAGGGCTCAGCCCCAGCATTTT. Protein product: CGSSEAFWGPGDRAQPQHF.

This clonotype was counted only a few times. V and J are TRBV10-3 and TRBJ1-2, with 8 bases aligning to TRBD1. Germline lookup yields CDR1 ENHRY and CDR2 SYGVKD. V lost 6 bases and J lost 4; bases outside the gene matches: 4. The CDR3 is 13 residues long. CDR3 region: CAIRMDRAYGYTF. CDR3 in DNA: TGTGCCATCAGGATGGACAGGGCCTATGGCTACACCTTC.

This chain connects TRBV10-3 to TRBJ2-1; TRBD1 agrees at 7 bases. The CDR3 sequence is 15 residues long. V was clipped by 4 bases and J by 5 bases; unmatched bases: 8. Germline assignment: CDR1 ENHRY and CDR2 SYGVKD. CDR3 loop: CAISARQGDHNEQFF. The DNA for the CDR3 is TGTGCCATCAGTGCGAGACAGGGAGACCACAATGAGCAGTTCTTC.

The chain has TRBV19 and TRBJ2-2; 10 nucleotides line up with TRBD2. This CDR3 has 15 amino acids. The V segment lost 4 bases and the J segment 4 bases; nucleotides outside the gene matches: 3. Germline CDR1 is LNHDA and CDR2 is SQIVND (reference sequence). The CDR3 DNA reads TGTGCCAGTAGTAGGACTAGCGGATCCACCGGGGAGCTGTTTTTT. This gives the protein CASSRTSGSTGELFF.

The V gene is TRBV20-1, the J gene TRBJ2-1, with TRBD1 as a possible D gene (5 bases). Germline-derived CDR1 and CDR2 are DFQATT and SNEGSKA (reference sequence). The V and J ends lost 7 bases and 5 bases respectively, with 9 bases between them. This CDR3 is 11 amino acids long. The CDR3 here is CSGAGNNEQFF. In DNA, the CDR3 is TGCAGTGGAGCAGGGAACAATGAGCAGTTCTTC.

The gene calls are TRBV6-1 and TRBJ1-4, with 10 bases fitting TRBD1. Germline trimming cut 6 bases from V and 7 bases from J; bases unmatched to any gene: 11. This CDR3 spans 16 amino acids. Germline loops: CDR1 MNHNS, CDR2 SASEGT. The CDR3, as DNA: TGTGCCAGCAGACCCCGTGACAGGGGGCTTGGTGAAAAACTGTTTTTT. It translates to CASRPRDRGLGEKLFF.

This chain connects TRBV4-1 to TRBJ2-3; D uncertain. Trimming removed 0 bases at V and 11 bases at J, with 9 bases between. Germline CDR1 MGHRA, CDR2 YSYEKL. The CDR3 covers 12 residues. CDR3: CASSQEYQRQYF. The CDR3 region has the DNA TGCGCCAGCAGCCAAGAGTATCAAAGGCAGTATTTT.

On this clonotype itself: A read error may produce the germline difference seen at one junction end. The chain couples TRBV7-3 to TRBJ2-6; 7 bases agree with TRBD2. CDR3 length equals 16 residues. CDR1 is SGHTA and CDR2 is FQGTGA in the germline V gene. Written as DNA, the CDR3 is TGTGCCAGCAGCTTATCGGCGGGAGCTGGGACCAACGTCCTGACTTTC. Translated, it gives CASSLSAGAGTNVLTF.

The chain joins TRBV7-9 to TRBJ2-5; weak D call: TRBD1 (5 bases). This CDR3 is built from 14 residues. The ends were cut back, 5 bases at V and 1 base at J, with 11 bases in the middle. Germline V gene sequence: CDR1 SEHNR, CDR2 FQNEAQ (reference sequence). The CDR3 reads CASSPRASQETQYF. In DNA form, the CDR3 reads TGTGCCAGCAGCCCCAGGGCAAGCCAAGAGACCCAGTACTTC.

The rearrangement joins TRBV2 to TRBJ2-1; tentatively, D is TRBD1 (7 bases). The CDR3 contains 14 residues. Trimming cost V 6 bases and J 0 bases, with 9 bases left between them. Per the germline V gene, CDR1 is SNHLY and CDR2 is FYNNEI. The CDR3 bases are TGTGCCAGCAGGCAGGGGGGCTCCTACAATGAGCAGTTCTTC. It codes for CASRQGGSYNEQFF.

This rearrangement joins TRBV24-1 to TRBJ2-1; 10 bases map to TRBD2. The CDR3 covers 16 residues. CDR1 is KGHDR, CDR2 SFDVKD, per germline. V lost 5 bases and J lost 5; bases outside the gene matches: 8. CDR3 loop: CATSAFGLAEDNEQFF. The CDR3 nucleotides read TGTGCCACCAGTGCCTTTGGACTAGCGGAAGACAATGAGCAGTTCTTC.

This clonotype occurred a few times. The chain carries TRBV19 and TRBJ1-5; the match to TRBD1 covers 10 bases. CDR1 and CDR2 (germline): LNHDA, SQIVND (reference sequence). After removal of 4 bases from V and 0 bases from J, the junction contained 9 bases not matched to a gene. There are 18 residues in the CDR3. Here the CDR3 reads CASSTRDRGGYSNQPQHF. The DNA for the CDR3 is TGTGCCAGTAGTACCCGGGACAGGGGAGGGTATAGCAATCAGCCCCAGCATTTT.

The genes are TRBV10-3 and TRBJ2-5, with D perhaps being TRBD1 or TRBD2 (6 bases each). Germline loops: CDR1 ENHRY, CDR2 SYGVKD. The V end lost 4 bases, the J end lost 2 bases, and 20 bases lay between the germline ends. The CDR3 runs 17 residues. The CDR3 spells CAISGTPVGGRQETQYF. In nucleotides, the CDR3 is TGTGCCATCAGTGGAACGCCCGTAGGGGGGAGACAAGAGACCCAGTACTTC.

The rearrangement joins TRBV6-1 to TRBJ2-7, with D possibly TRBD2 on 5 matching bases. The germline CDR1 and CDR2 sequences are MNHNS and SASEGT. This CDR3 region has 15 residues. With 6 bases removed from V and 2 bases from J, the gap between germline ends came to 17 bases. The CDR3: CASSESGIGPYEQYF. The CDR3 nucleotides are TGTGCCAGCAGCGAATCCGGGATAGGCCCCTACGAGCAGTACTTC.

V and J are TRBV7-9 and TRBJ2-7; 8 nucleotides line up with TRBD2. Per the germline V gene, CDR1 is SEHNR and CDR2 is FQNEAQ (reference sequence). The CDR3 spans 15 residues. J lost 5 bases, V lost 5 bases, and 11 bases had no gene match. The CDR3 bases are TGTGCCAGCAGCCAAAGGACTAGCAGAATTGACGAGCAGTACTTC. Amino acid sequence: CASSQRTSRIDEQYF.

The V and J genes are TRBV7-8 and TRBJ2-7, with TRBD2 matching over 10 bases. CDR1 is SGHVS and CDR2 is FQNEAQ in the germline V gene. The V and J ends lost 1 base and 0 bases, in that order; junction bases with no gene match: 6. The CDR3 spans 17 residues. CDR3 in amino acids: CASSLVAASGSSYEQYF. CDR3 coding DNA: TGTGCCAGCAGCTTAGTAGCGGCTAGCGGGAGCTCCTACGAGCAGTACTTC. Filled out from reference TRBV7-8 and TRBJ2-7, the complete variable domain reads GAGVSQSPRYKVAKRGQDVALRCDPISGHVSLFWYQQALGQGPEFLTYFQNEAQLDKSGLPSDRFFAERPEGSVSTLKIQRTQQEDSAVYLCASSLVAASGSSYEQYFGPGTRLTVT.

This clonotype was recorded once. The chain combines TRBV2 with TRBJ1-2; 9 bases line up with TRBD1. CDR1 is SNHLY, CDR2 FYNNEI, per germline. The V and J ends lost 7 bases and 6 bases, in that order; junction bases with no gene match: 18. This CDR3 has 17 residues. The CDR3 region is CASTTTLDRGVWNGYTF. The CDR3, as DNA: TGTGCCAGCACGACAACCCTCGACAGGGGGGTCTGGAATGGCTACACCTTC.

The rearrangement joins TRBV5-4 to TRBJ2-7, with 8 bases lining up with TRBD2. There are 14 residues in the CDR3. Trimming removed 3 bases from V and 5 bases from J; junction bases left unmatched: 7. The germline CDR1 and CDR2 sequences are SGHNT and YYREEE (reference sequence). CDR3 in amino acids: CASSSAGGSDEQYF. CDR3 in DNA: TGTGCCAGCAGCTCCGCGGGAGGATCGGACGAGCAGTACTTC.

The chain links TRBV12-3 or TRBV12-4 to TRBJ2-3, with D tentatively TRBD1 (6 bases). The CDR3 sequence is 13 residues long. Trimming stripped 5 bases from V and 4 bases from J, with 10 bases between. The CDR3 coding sequence is TGTGCCAGCAGTCTCAGGGGATCAGATACGCAGTATTTT. This encodes CASSLRGSDTQYF.

The rearrangement uses TRBV20-1 and TRBJ2-1; 11 nucleotides line up with TRBD2. J was trimmed by 8 bases and V by 6 bases; bases with no gene match: 9. The CDR3 runs 14 residues. Germline V gene data show CDR1 as DFQATT and CDR2 as SNEGSKA (reference sequence). The CDR3 protein is CSAETTSGTHEQFF. The CDR3 DNA sequence: TGCAGTGCCGAAACGACTAGCGGGACCCATGAGCAGTTCTTC.

The J gene is TRBJ2-1, the V gene TRBV27, with D possibly being TRBD1 (6 bases). Trimming cost V 3 bases and J 0 bases, with 9 bases left between them. In germline, CDR1 is MNHEY, CDR2 SMNVEV (reference sequence). The CDR3 consists of 15 residues. CDR3: CASSFQGSSYNEQFF. CDR3 in DNA: TGTGCCAGCAGTTTCCAGGGGAGCTCCTACAATGAGCAGTTCTTC.

This chain uses TRBV28 with TRBJ1-2; 9 nucleotides match TRBD1. The trim removed 4 bases at V and 7 bases at J, leaving 7 bases unmatched. The length of the CDR3 is 14 residues. Germline loops: CDR1 MDHEN, CDR2 SYDVKM. Here the CDR3 DNA reads TGTGCCAGCAGTTCGGGACAGGGACTTATTGGCTACACCTTC. Protein: CASSSGQGLIGYTF.

The rearrangement joins TRBV19 to TRBJ1-1; D remains unclear. This CDR3 spans 14 amino acids. V lost 3 bases, J lost 3 bases, and 11 bases lay in between. Germline V gives CDR1 LNHDA, CDR2 SQIVND (reference sequence). DNA for the CDR3: TGTGCCAGTAGTATCAACCTTCTGGACACTGAAGCTTTCTTT. It translates to CASSINLLDTEAFF.

The chain has TRBV30 and TRBJ1-6, with D possibly matching TRBD1 (5 bases). V lost 4 bases, J lost 4 bases, and 17 bases lay in between. The germline CDR1 and CDR2 sequences are GTSNPN and SVGIG (reference sequence). This CDR3 contains 16 residues. The CDR3 bases are TGTGCCTGGAAGGACTCCCGGGACGGTTATAATTCACCCCTCCACTTT. Amino acids: CAWKDSRDGYNSPLHF.

For the CDR3, the DNA is TGCAGCTCTTCGGCGGGGGACTATGGCTACACCTTC. This encodes CSSSAGDYGYTF. The chain joins TRBV29-1 to TRBJ1-2, with TRBD1 as a possible D gene (5 bases). Trimming cost V 8 bases and J 3 bases, with 13 bases left between them. CDR1 is SQVTM, CDR2 ANQGSEA, per germline. The CDR3 runs to 12 residues.

The chain links TRBV6-5 to TRBJ1-6; possibly TRBD1 for D (6 bases). Germline CDR1 reads MNHEY; CDR2 reads SVGAGI. The CDR3 totals 14 residues. V lost 4 bases and J 10 bases, leaving 14 bases between the germline ends. CDR3 DNA: TGTGCCAGCAGTTCCCAACAGGGATCCTCACCCCTCCACTTT. This gives the protein CASSSQQGSSPLHF.

This sequence joins TRBV6-1 and TRBJ1-5; D gene unclear. The V gene lost 2 bases and the J gene lost 3 bases, with 14 bases spanning the gap. CDR3 length: 16 amino acids. Germline CDR1 reads MNHNS; CDR2 reads SASEGT. DNA of the CDR3: TGTGCCAGCAGTGAACTCAAAAATACGAACAATCAGCCCCAGCATTTT. Amino acid sequence: CASSELKNTNNQPQHF.